This entry lists 29 T cell receptor beta chains sequenced from one sample in a study of OX40 agonist ivuxolimab in advanced cancers. Sequencing was performed with immunoSEQ multiplex PCR; in TCRdb, only in-frame clones are kept and a portion is missing. The data hold around 50,000 clones, with about four fifths observed a single time. The source material was CD4+ or CD8+ T cells sorted from blood, sampled in a trial of the OX40 agonist ivuxolimab. The receptors were gathered from an adult with an advanced solid tumor such as melanoma, head and neck, liver or kidney cancer.

This chain uses TRBV4-3 with TRBJ1-6; unclear D gene. V was cut by 1 base and J by 6 bases, with 4 bases left in between. The CDR3 length is 13 residues. Germline V gene sequence: CDR1 LGHNA, CDR2 YSLEER. In DNA, the CDR3 is TGCGCCAGCAGCCAAGGAAGTAATTCACCCCTCCACTTT. This translates into CASSQGSNSPLHF.

The count of this clone is one. The chain employs TRBV6-7 and TRBJ2-1; D is perhaps TRBD1 (6 bases). TRBV6-7 is marked as an open reading frame, function uncertain. The CDR3 length is 14 residues. Trimming removed 2 bases at V and 8 bases at J, with 13 bases between. CDR3 protein: CASSYTPPGDEQFF. CDR3 nucleotides: TGTGCCAGCAGTTACACCCCCCCAGGGGATGAGCAGTTCTTC.

The gene calls are TRBV7-8 and TRBJ1-1, with 11 bases fitting TRBD1. Germline V gene data show CDR1 as SGHVS and CDR2 as FQNEAQ. The length of the CDR3 is 14 residues. J gave up 10 bases and V 5 bases, and 9 bases lay outside the gene matches. The CDR3 coding sequence is TGTGCCAGCAGCATGGGACAGGGGGGCCGGGTAGCTTTCTTT. Protein sequence: CASSMGQGGRVAFF.

V usage is TRBV7-6 and J usage is TRBJ2-7; 7 bases line up with TRBD2. CDR1 SGHVS and CDR2 FNYEAQ come from the germline V gene. There are 14 residues in the CDR3. V trimming: 0 bases; J trimming: 4 bases; junction bases outside the gene matches: 3. Here the CDR3 reads CASSLAGGSYEQYF. CDR3 nucleotides: TGTGCCAGCAGCTTAGCGGGGGGGTCTTACGAGCAGTACTTC.

Only a few counts were recorded for this clone. The rearrangement uses TRBV7-9 and TRBJ1-1; D remains unclear. CDR1 and CDR2 (germline): SEHNR, FQNEAQ (reference sequence). CDR3 size: 11 residues. The germline V and J ends were trimmed by 2 bases and 2 bases, with 0 bases remaining between them. CDR3: CASSLNTEAFF. Here the CDR3 DNA reads TGTGCCAGCAGCTTAAACACTGAAGCTTTCTTT.

The V and J genes are TRBV5-6 and TRBJ2-5; TRBD2 agrees at 8 bases. V trimming: 1 base; J trimming: 7 bases; junction bases outside the gene matches: 6. This CDR3 has 14 amino acids. Looked up from germline, CDR1 is SGHDT and CDR2 is YYEEEE. The CDR3 DNA is TGTGCCAGCAGCTTGAACGGGGGGGCCGGGACCCAGTACTTC. Its protein is CASSLNGGAGTQYF.

This clone showed up just once. V is TRBV28 and J is TRBJ2-7, with D possibly being TRBD2 (5 bases). CDR1 MDHEN and CDR2 SYDVKM come from the germline V gene. V was shortened by 3 bases and J by 1 base, with 7 bases between the two germline ends. The CDR3 sequence is 13 residues long. The DNA for the CDR3 is TGTGCCAGCAGTTTCGGGGTTTCCTACGAGCAGTACTTC. Translated, it gives CASSFGVSYEQYF.

The rearrangement joins TRBV7-3 to TRBJ2-6, with a weak D call TRBD1 (5 bases). CDR1 and CDR2 (germline): SGHTA, FQGTGA. This CDR3 comprises 14 residues. The V gene lost 2 bases and the J gene lost 5 bases, with 7 bases spanning the gap. CDR3 sequence: CASSLVGRANVLTF. CDR3 bases: TGTGCCAGCAGCTTAGTGGGGCGGGCCAACGTCCTGACTTTC. Combining the CDR3 with reference TRBV7-3 and TRBJ2-6 gives the whole variable domain GAGVSQTPSNKVTEKGKYVELRCDPISGHTALYWYRQSLGQGPEFLIYFQGTGAADDSGLPNDRFFAVRPEGSVSTLKIQRTERGDSAVYLCASSLVGRANVLTFGAGSRLTVL.

The genes are TRBV30 and TRBJ2-3; D not certain. Looked up from germline, CDR1 is GTSNPN and CDR2 is SVGIG (reference sequence). Deletions cut 2 bases from V and 4 bases from J, with 4 bases between. CDR3 length: 11 amino acids. The CDR3 protein is CAWSTADTQYF. The CDR3 DNA sequence: TGTGCCTGGAGTACGGCAGATACGCAGTATTTT.

The chain has TRBV6-6 and TRBJ2-5, with D possibly called TRBD1 or TRBD2 (6 bases each). The length of the CDR3 is 16 residues. With 7 bases removed from V and 5 bases from J, the gap between germline ends came to 23 bases. CDR1 is MNHNY, CDR2 SVGAGI, per germline (reference sequence). The CDR3 DNA sequence: TGTGCCAGCACCCCCTGGACAGCGGGCAATGAGGAGACCCAGTACTTC. Amino acids: CASTPWTAGNEETQYF.

This clone was picked up a small number of times. This sequence joins TRBV18 and TRBJ2-3, with TRBD1 matching 8 bases. The CDR3 has 16 residues. V lost 6 bases, J lost 5 bases, and 13 bases stayed unmatched. From germline, CDR1 is KGHSH and CDR2 LQKENI. CDR3 residues: CASSLADRVSGDTQYF. The CDR3 region has the DNA TGTGCCAGCTCGCTGGCGGACAGGGTTTCAGGAGATACGCAGTATTTT.

The chain is built from TRBV10-3 and TRBJ2-4; unclear D gene. The germline gives CDR1 ENHRY, CDR2 SYGVKD. This CDR3 has 14 amino acids. Trimming removed 3 bases at V and 3 bases at J, with 9 bases between. Here the CDR3 DNA reads TGTGCCATCAGTGATATGGGCAACAAAAACATTCAGTACTTC. The encoded protein is CAISDMGNKNIQYF.

In its sample, this clone was seen a few times. The chain uses TRBV10-3 and TRBJ1-5; 7 bases map to TRBD1. The CDR3 has 15 amino acids. The V gene's germline CDR1 is ENHRY and CDR2 SYGVKD. V was pared by 4 bases and J by 3 bases, with 6 bases of the junction left unmatched. Here the CDR3 reads CAISAGTVANQPQHF. In nucleotides, the CDR3 is TGTGCCATCAGTGCCGGGACAGTCGCCAATCAGCCCCAGCATTTT.

The rearrangement links TRBV6-5 to TRBJ1-1, with D possibly TRBD1 on 6 matching bases. Trimming left V 4 bases short and J 0 bases short, with 12 bases between. The CDR3 runs 15 residues. The germline V gene encodes CDR1 MNHEY and CDR2 SVGAGI. The CDR3 protein is CASSSGQLLNTEAFF. CDR3 coding DNA: TGTGCCAGCAGTTCCGGACAGCTATTGAACACTGAAGCTTTCTTT.

The gene calls are TRBV7-3 and TRBJ2-1, with D perhaps given as TRBD1 or TRBD2 (5 bases each). There are 13 residues in the CDR3. Trimming shortened V by 6 bases and J by 5 bases, and 11 bases separated the two germline ends. Germline assignment: CDR1 SGHTA and CDR2 FQGTGA. The CDR3 spells CASSSGTHNEQFF. The CDR3 nucleotides are TGTGCCAGCAGTTCCGGGACCCACAATGAGCAGTTCTTC.

This clone was observed once. The chain couples TRBV11-2 to TRBJ1-1; D gene ambiguous. The CDR3 has 13 residues. Germline V gene sequence: CDR1 SGHAT, CDR2 FQNNGV. Trimming left V 5 bases short and J 5 bases short, with 12 bases between. The CDR3 nucleotides are TGTGCCAGCAGCCTCGGTTTCGGGACTGAAGCTTTCTTT. Encoded protein: CASSLGFGTEAFF.

The chain has TRBV7-3 and TRBJ1-6; perhaps TRBD1 as D (6 bases). V lost 6 bases and J 9 bases, leaving 18 bases between the germline ends. The CDR3 loop spans 15 amino acids. Germline-derived CDR1 and CDR2 are SGHTA and FQGTGA. CDR3 residues: CASSENPGVVSPLHF. CDR3 coding DNA: TGTGCCAGCAGTGAGAATCCAGGGGTGGTTTCACCCCTCCACTTT. Complete variable domain (other parts from reference TRBV7-3 and TRBJ1-6): GAGVSQTPSNKVTEKGKYVELRCDPISGHTALYWYRQSLGQGPEFLIYFQGTGAADDSGLPNDRFFAVRPEGSVSTLKIQRTERGDSAVYLCASSENPGVVSPLHFGNGTRLTVT.

The rearrangement uses TRBV18 and TRBJ1-1; D unresolved. Trimming cost V 6 bases and J 3 bases, with 11 bases left between them. The CDR3 is 13 residues long. From germline, CDR1 is KGHSH and CDR2 LQKENI. The CDR3 protein is CASSPSQDTEAFF. The CDR3 nucleotides read TGTGCCAGCTCGCCCTCCCAGGACACTGAAGCTTTCTTT.

The chain carries TRBV10-1 and TRBJ2-1; D is possibly TRBD2 (6 bases). V was trimmed by 4 bases and J by 1 base, leaving 8 bases between them. In germline, CDR1 is WNHNN, CDR2 SYGVQD (reference sequence). The CDR3 is 14 residues long. The CDR3 nucleotides are TGCGCCAGCAGTGCTGCGGGGTCCTACAATGAGCAGTTCTTC. Its translation: CASSAAGSYNEQFF.

The rearrangement joins TRBV7-2 to TRBJ1-4; 7 bases are a match to TRBD1. CDR3 size: 15 residues. The V and J ends lost 5 bases and 5 bases, in that order; junction bases with no gene match: 8. CDR1 is SGHTA, CDR2 FQGNSA, per germline. CDR3 residues: CASSPWGTENEKLFF. In DNA, the CDR3 is TGTGCCAGCAGCCCCTGGGGGACAGAAAATGAAAAACTGTTTTTT.

The chain recombines TRBV5-1 with TRBJ2-7; 8 nucleotides align to TRBD1. With V trimmed by 0 bases and J by 4 bases, 3 bases remained unmatched. Per the germline V gene, CDR1 is SGHRS and CDR2 is YFSETQ. CDR3 length equals 14 residues. The CDR3 spells CASSLVQGEYEQYF. The CDR3 nucleotides read TGCGCCAGCAGCTTGGTACAGGGGGAATACGAGCAGTACTTC. Full variable domain (rest looked up from reference TRBV5-1 and TRBJ2-7): KAGVTQTPRYLIKTRGQQVTLSCSPISGHRSVSWYQQTPGQGLQFLFEYFSETQRNKGNFPGRFSGRQFSNSRSEMNVSTLELGDSALYLCASSLVQGEYEQYFGPGTRLTVT.

This clone was detected only a few times. The chain couples TRBV7-2 to TRBJ2-5; 16 bases are a match to TRBD2. The CDR3 runs 17 residues. Looked up from germline, CDR1 is SGHTA and CDR2 is FQGNSA. Losses at the gene ends were 5 bases for V and 5 bases for J; bases not matched to a gene: 8. CDR3 sequence (DNA): TGTGCCAGCAGCCCGGGACTAGCGGGAGGGCCCAGGGAGACCCAGTACTTC. It encodes CASSPGLAGGPRETQYF. Complete variable domain (other parts from reference TRBV7-2 and TRBJ2-5): GAGVSQSPSNKVTEKGKDVELRCDPISGHTALYWYRQSLGQGLEFLIYFQGNSAPDKSGLPSDRFSAERTGGSVSTLTIQRTQQEDSAVYLCASSPGLAGGPRETQYFGPGTRLLVL.

The rearrangement links TRBV5-1 to TRBJ1-1; D possibly corresponds to TRBD1 (5 bases). The germline gives CDR1 SGHRS, CDR2 YFSETQ. CDR3 length: 16 residues. V was cut by 1 base and J by 1 base, with 14 bases left in between. The DNA for the CDR3 is TGCGCCAGCAGCTTGTGGGCGGGGGGTGAGAACACTGAAGCTTTCTTT. Encoded protein: CASSLWAGGENTEAFF.

This chain uses TRBV9 with TRBJ2-1, with TRBD2 matching 7 bases. The J segment lost 10 bases and the V segment lost 3 bases, leaving 10 bases of the junction unmatched. The CDR3 runs 14 residues. Germline CDR1 SGDLS, CDR2 YYNGEE. The CDR3 DNA reads as TGTGCCAGCAGCGCCAGACTAGCCGCCGGGGAGCAGTTCTTC. Protein product: CASSARLAAGEQFF.

The chain employs TRBV21-1 and TRBJ1-1. TRBV21-1 is termed a pseudogene. The CDR3 loop spans 13 amino acids. CDR3 nucleotides: TGTGCCAGCAGCAAGGGGAATGACACTGAAGCTTTCTTT. This encodes CASSKGNDTEAFF.

The gene calls are TRBV7-2 and TRBJ1-5; D unclear. Between the trimmed V and J ends, which lost 4 bases and 2 bases, there was a span of 6 bases. The CDR3 is 13 amino acids. CDR1 is SGHTA, CDR2 FQGNSA, per germline. In DNA form, the CDR3 reads TGTGCCAGCAGCTCATATGGCAATCAGCCCCAGCATTTT. It specifies CASSSYGNQPQHF.

This clone has only a few counts. The chain carries TRBV5-1 and TRBJ2-3; 10 bases map to TRBD2. The trim removed 4 bases at V and 3 bases at J, leaving 5 bases unmatched. The CDR3 is 15 residues long. Germline assignment: CDR1 SGHRS and CDR2 YFSETQ. This CDR3 reads CASSSLAGVTDTQYF. The CDR3 nucleotides are TGCGCCAGCAGCAGCCTAGCGGGAGTAACAGATACGCAGTATTTT.

V gene TRBV7-9 combines with J gene TRBJ1-5; 9 bases map to TRBD1. CDR3 size: 13 residues. Trimming at V came to 5 bases and at J to 5 bases, leaving 1 base not matched to a gene. Germline assignment: CDR1 SEHNR and CDR2 FQNEAQ (reference sequence). The CDR3 DNA follows: TGTGCCAGCAGCAGACAGGGGGATCAGCCCCAGCATTTT. Amino acids: CASSRQGDQPQHF.

The chain uses TRBV29-1 and TRBJ2-2, with D hard to call. In germline, CDR1 is SQVTM, CDR2 ANQGSEA. Trimming shortened V by 6 bases and J by 5 bases, and 10 bases separated the two germline ends. The CDR3 sequence is 12 residues long. The CDR3 bases are TGCAGCGTCGCACCCCCAACCGGGGAGCTGTTTTTT. It codes for CSVAPPTGELFF.